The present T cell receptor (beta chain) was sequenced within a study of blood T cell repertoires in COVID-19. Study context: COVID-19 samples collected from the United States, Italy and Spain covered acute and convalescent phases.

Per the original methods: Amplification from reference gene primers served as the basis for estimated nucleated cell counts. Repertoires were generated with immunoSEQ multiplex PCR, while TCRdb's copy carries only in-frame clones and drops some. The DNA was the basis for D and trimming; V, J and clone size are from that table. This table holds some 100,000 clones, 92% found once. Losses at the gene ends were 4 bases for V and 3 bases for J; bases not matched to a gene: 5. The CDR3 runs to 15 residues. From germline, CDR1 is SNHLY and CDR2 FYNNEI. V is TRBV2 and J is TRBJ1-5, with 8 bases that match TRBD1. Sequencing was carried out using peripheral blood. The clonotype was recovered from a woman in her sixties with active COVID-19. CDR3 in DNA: TGTGCCAGCAGTGTTGAGGGACAGGACAATCAGCCCCAGCATTTT. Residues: CASSVEGQDNQPQHF.